This TCR beta chain was identified during a study of control samples from healthy donors and cancer patients (dated by TCRdb to 2019 to 2021). Details on this clone: No antigen is known for it. There are no base qualities to consult, and no much larger clone falls within one base.

Libraries were built with the immunoSEQ multiplex PCR assay. Here the immuneACCESS table is served through TCRdb, limited to in-frame sequences with V and J called. Missing clones are a known gap in these copies; in checked studies unresolved V genes cover under half, and the rest lacks a known reason. This sample lists about 120,000 clones; 80% to 90% were detected once. In total, the top ten clones hold around 1.2% of the sample. CDR1 and CDR2 (MNHEY, SVGAGI) derive from the germline V gene. The CDR3 runs 15 residues from the cysteine to the phenylalanine. The DNA shown is the 45-base CDR3, in frame from base 1. V loses 4 bases of germline sequence and J loses 3 bases, and the interval between the two ends is 15 bases.

The receptor was derived from a woman in her 50s with colorectal cancer. Sequencing was carried out using PBMCs. The chain uses TRBV6-5 and TRBJ2-5, with TRBD1 tentatively as D gene (6 bases match). In nucleotides, the sequence is TGTGCCAGCAGTTGGGACAATCGTCTGAAAGAGACCCAGTACTTC. Its protein reads: CASSWDNRLKETQYF.